Below are 9 T cell receptor beta chains sequenced from a single sample in a study of T cells in Graves' hyperthyroidism and ophthalmopathy. TCR beta CDR3 region amplification was performed from RNA transcripts. Carried out on the TCR CDR3, a first-round RT-PCR used the HTBI primer set. TCRdb fed the multiplex PCR reads into MiXCR, producing one record per CDR3 protein. The sample has approximately 520,000 distinct CDR3 sequences, less than 25% seen once; the top ten hold approximately 25%. The specimen was blood. These receptors came from a man aged 18 to 30 with Graves' hyperthyroidism.

This clonotype was seen at least ten times. The chain employs TRBV28 and TRBJ2-7; 7 bases agree with TRBD1. Germline values: CDR1 MDHEN, CDR2 SYDVKM. This CDR3 comprises 13 residues. The V and J ends lost 6 bases and 1 base, in that order; junction bases with no gene match: 3. CDR3 amino acids: CASRPGGSYEQYF. CDR3 bases: TGTGCCAGCAGGCCAGGGGGATCCTACGAGCAGTACTTC.

This clonotype was seen many times. This rearrangement joins TRBV5-1 to TRBJ1-1; 9 positions match TRBD1. The germline V gene has CDR1 SGHRS and CDR2 YFSETQ. The CDR3 loop spans 16 amino acids. The V and J ends lost 6 bases and 6 bases, in that order; junction bases with no gene match: 15. For the CDR3, the DNA is TGCGCCAGCACTCCGGGACAGGGTTCTTTAGTCGCTGAAGCTTTCTTT. Its translation: CASTPGQGSLVAEAFF.

This clonotype appeared many times. The chain is built from TRBV9 and TRBJ1-1; 9 bases are a match to TRBD1. Germline CDR1 is SGDLS and CDR2 is YYNGEE. The CDR3 is 15 residues long. V lost 3 bases, J lost 5 bases, and 8 bases stayed unmatched. Here the CDR3 DNA reads TGTGCCAGCAGCGAGCGACAGGGGGTGGGTACTGAAGCTTTCTTT. This encodes CASSERQGVGTEAFF. Looking up the rest from reference TRBV9 and TRBJ1-1 gives the full variable domain: DSGVTQTPKHLITATGQRVTLRCSPRSGDLSVYWYQQSLDQGLQFLIQYYNGEERAKGNILERFSAQQFPDLHSELNLSSLELGDSALYFCASSERQGVGTEAFFGQGTRLTVV.

The chain links TRBV5-1 to TRBJ1-1; D is unclear. The germline V and J ends were trimmed by 4 bases and 1 base, with 14 bases remaining between them. In germline, CDR1 is SGHRS, CDR2 YFSETQ. The CDR3 is 15 amino acids. The CDR3 region is CASSGPGNTNTEAFF. Written as DNA, the CDR3 is TGCGCCAGCAGCGGTCCGGGGAATACGAACACTGAAGCTTTCTTT.

The CDR3 is CASSENKVATYSNQPQHF. CDR3 bases: TGTGCCAGCAGTGAAAACAAAGTAGCGACCTATAGCAATCAGCCCCAGCATTTT. The chain carries TRBV2 and TRBJ1-5, with no clear D. The V gene lost 2 bases and the J gene lost 0 bases, with 17 bases spanning the gap. CDR3 length: 18 amino acids. Germline lookup yields CDR1 SNHLY and CDR2 FYNNEI. The variable domain in full, completed from reference TRBV2 and TRBJ1-5, reads EPEVTQTPSHQVTQMGQEVILRCVPISNHLYFYWYRQILGQKVEFLVSFYNNEISEKSEIFDDQFSVERPDGSNFTLKIRSTKLEDSAMYFCASSENKVATYSNQPQHFGDGTRLSIL.

This clonotype was counted at least ten times. V and J are TRBV6-5 and TRBJ1-3, with D possibly TRBD1 on 5 matching bases. There are 15 residues in the CDR3. In germline, CDR1 is MNHEY, CDR2 SVGAGI. Trimming took 4 bases from V and 3 from J, leaving 13 bases between them. In DNA form, the CDR3 reads TGTGCCAGCAGTTCCTACCGGACACTTGGAAACACCATATATTTT. It codes for CASSSYRTLGNTIYF.

This clonotype was picked up many times. This chain links TRBV10-3 with TRBJ1-1, with unresolved D. Looked up from germline, CDR1 is ENHRY and CDR2 is SYGVKD. CDR3 size: 13 residues. Trimming removed 6 bases at V and 3 bases at J, with 11 bases between. CDR3 sequence: CAIRGRLDTEAFF. The CDR3 DNA follows: TGTGCCATCAGAGGCAGACTAGACACTGAAGCTTTCTTT.

The V gene is TRBV5-1, the J gene TRBJ2-7; maybe TRBD1 (5 bases). There are 15 residues in the CDR3. CDR1 and CDR2 (germline): SGHRS, YFSETQ. V lost 4 bases and J lost 2, with 16 bases in between. The CDR3 here is CASSATGQGTYEQYF. The CDR3 DNA reads TGCGCCAGCAGCGCTACGGGTCAGGGCACCTACGAGCAGTACTTC. Full variable domain (missing parts from reference TRBV5-1 and TRBJ2-7): KAGVTQTPRYLIKTRGQQVTLSCSPISGHRSVSWYQQTPGQGLQFLFEYFSETQRNKGNFPGRFSGRQFSNSRSEMNVSTLELGDSALYLCASSATGQGTYEQYFGPGTRLTVT.

CDR3 in DNA: TGTGCCAGCAGCGGGAGATCGAACACTGAAGCTTTCTTT. It codes for CASSGRSNTEAFF. The rearrangement joins TRBV6-1 to TRBJ1-1, with unresolved D. This CDR3 has 13 amino acids. In germline, CDR1 is MNHNS, CDR2 SASEGT. V lost 6 bases, J lost 1 base, and 9 bases lay in between.